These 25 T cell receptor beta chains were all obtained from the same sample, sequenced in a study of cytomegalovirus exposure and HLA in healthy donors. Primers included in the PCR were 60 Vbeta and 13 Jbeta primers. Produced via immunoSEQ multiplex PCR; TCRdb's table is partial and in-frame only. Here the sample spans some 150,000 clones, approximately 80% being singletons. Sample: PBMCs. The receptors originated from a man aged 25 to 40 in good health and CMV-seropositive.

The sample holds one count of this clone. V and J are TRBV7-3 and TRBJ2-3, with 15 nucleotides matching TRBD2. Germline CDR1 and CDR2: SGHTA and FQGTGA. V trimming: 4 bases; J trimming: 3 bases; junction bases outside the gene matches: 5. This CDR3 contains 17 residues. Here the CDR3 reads CASSSGLAGGDTDTQYF. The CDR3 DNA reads TGTGCCAGCAGCTCAGGACTAGCGGGAGGGGATACAGATACGCAGTATTTT.

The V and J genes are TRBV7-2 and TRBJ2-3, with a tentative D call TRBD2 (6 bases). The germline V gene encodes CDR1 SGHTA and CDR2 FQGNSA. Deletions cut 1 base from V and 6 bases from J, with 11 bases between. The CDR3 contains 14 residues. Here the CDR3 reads CASSLGRRDDTQYF. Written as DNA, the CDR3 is TGTGCCAGCAGCTTAGGTCGGAGGGACGATACGCAGTATTTT.

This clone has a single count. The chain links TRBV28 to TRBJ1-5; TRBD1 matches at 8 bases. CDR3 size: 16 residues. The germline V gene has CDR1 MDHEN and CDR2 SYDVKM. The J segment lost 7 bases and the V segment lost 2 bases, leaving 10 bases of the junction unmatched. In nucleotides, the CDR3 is TGTGCCAGCAGTTTAACGGCAGGGGGCGCAGGGCAGCCCCAGCATTTT. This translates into CASSLTAGGAGQPQHF. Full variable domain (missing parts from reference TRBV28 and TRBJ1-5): DVKVTQSSRYLVKRTGEKVFLECVQDMDHENMFWYRQDPGLGLRLIYFSYDVKMKEKGDIPEGYSVSREKKERFSLILESASTNQTSMYLCASSLTAGGAGQPQHFGDGTRLSIL.

The CDR3 here is CATGGGASSNEQFF. CDR3 coding DNA: TGTGCCACCGGAGGAGGGGCTTCTAGCAATGAGCAGTTCTTC. This chain connects TRBV18 to TRBJ2-7; D is possibly TRBD2 (6 bases). Judging by the DNA end, TRBJ2-1 fits better; the J call may be wrong. Germline CDR1 and CDR2: KGHSH and LQKENI. The CDR3 runs to 14 residues.

The DNA of the CDR3 is TGTGCCGGCGGAAGGAGCGGGAGTTACAATGAGCAGTTCTTC. The encoded protein is CAGGRSGSYNEQFF. This sequence joins TRBV6-6 and TRBJ2-1; 8 bases match TRBD2. V dropped 11 bases and J dropped 4; count of bases not matched to a gene: 10. This CDR3 is 14 amino acids long. Germline V gene sequence: CDR1 MNHNY, CDR2 SVGAGI (reference sequence).

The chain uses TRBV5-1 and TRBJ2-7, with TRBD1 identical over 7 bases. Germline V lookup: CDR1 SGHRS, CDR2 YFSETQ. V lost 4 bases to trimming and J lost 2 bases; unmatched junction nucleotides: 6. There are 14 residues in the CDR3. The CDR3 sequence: CASSRGDSPYEQYF. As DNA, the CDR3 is TGCGCCAGCAGCCGTGGGGACAGCCCCTACGAGCAGTACTTC.

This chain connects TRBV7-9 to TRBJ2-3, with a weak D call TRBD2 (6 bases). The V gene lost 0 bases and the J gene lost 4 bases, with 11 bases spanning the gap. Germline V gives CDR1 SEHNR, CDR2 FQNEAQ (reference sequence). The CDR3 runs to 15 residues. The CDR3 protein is CASSLAGGGSDTQYF. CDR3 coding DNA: TGTGCCAGCAGCTTAGCGGGCGGAGGGTCAGATACGCAGTATTTT.

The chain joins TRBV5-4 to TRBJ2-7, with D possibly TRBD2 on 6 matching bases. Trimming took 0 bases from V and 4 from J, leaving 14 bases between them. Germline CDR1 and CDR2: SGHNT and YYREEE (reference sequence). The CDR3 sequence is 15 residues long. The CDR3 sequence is CASSLAAGGEYEQYF. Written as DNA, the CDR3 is TGTGCCAGCAGCTTGGCGGCCGGGGGTGAATACGAGCAGTACTTC.

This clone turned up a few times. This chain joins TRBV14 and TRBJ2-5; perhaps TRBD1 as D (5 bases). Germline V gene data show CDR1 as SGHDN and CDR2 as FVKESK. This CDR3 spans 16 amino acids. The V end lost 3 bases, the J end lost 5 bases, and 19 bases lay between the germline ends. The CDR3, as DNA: TGTGCCAGCAGCCAGGATGAAGACAGCCGACAGGAGACCCAGTACTTC. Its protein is CASSQDEDSRQETQYF.

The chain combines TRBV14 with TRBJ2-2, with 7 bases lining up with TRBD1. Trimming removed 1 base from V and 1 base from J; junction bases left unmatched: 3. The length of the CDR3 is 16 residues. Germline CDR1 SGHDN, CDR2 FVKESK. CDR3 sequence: CASSQGTGLNTGELFF. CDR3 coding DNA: TGTGCCAGCAGCCAAGGGACAGGCCTGAACACCGGGGAGCTGTTTTTT.

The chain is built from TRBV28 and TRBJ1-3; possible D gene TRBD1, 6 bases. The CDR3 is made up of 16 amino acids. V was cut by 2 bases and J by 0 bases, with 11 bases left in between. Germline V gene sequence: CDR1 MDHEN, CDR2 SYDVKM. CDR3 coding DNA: TGTGCCAGCAGTTTACATACAGGGAGCTCTGGAAACACCATATATTTT. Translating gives CASSLHTGSSGNTIYF.

CDR3 coding DNA: TGTGCCAGCAGCCCGCGACCCCTGGGGGGGACTTCAACCTACGAGCAGTACTTC. Translated: CASSPRPLGGTSTYEQYF. V usage is TRBV9 and J usage is TRBJ2-7; 7 bases fit TRBD2. J lost 2 bases, V lost 4 bases, and 18 bases had no gene match. Looked up from germline, CDR1 is SGDLS and CDR2 is YYNGEE. The CDR3 consists of 18 residues.

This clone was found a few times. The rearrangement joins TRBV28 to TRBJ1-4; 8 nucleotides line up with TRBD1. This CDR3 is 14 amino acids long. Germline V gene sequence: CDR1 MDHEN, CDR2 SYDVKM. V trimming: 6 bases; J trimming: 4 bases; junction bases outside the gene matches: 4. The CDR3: CASSRDRINEKLFF. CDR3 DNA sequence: TGTGCCAGCAGCAGGGACAGGATTAATGAAAAACTGTTTTTT. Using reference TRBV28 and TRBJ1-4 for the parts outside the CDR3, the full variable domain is DVKVTQSSRYLVKRTGEKVFLECVQDMDHENMFWYRQDPGLGLRLIYFSYDVKMKEKGDIPEGYSVSREKKERFSLILESASTNQTSMYLCASSRDRINEKLFFGSGTQLSVL.

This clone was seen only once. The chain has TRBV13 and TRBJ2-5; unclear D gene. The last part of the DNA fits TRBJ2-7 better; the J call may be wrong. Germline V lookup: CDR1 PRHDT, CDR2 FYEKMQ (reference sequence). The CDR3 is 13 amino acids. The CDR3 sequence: CASKMSNSYEQYF. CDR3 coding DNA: TGTGCCAGCAAGATGAGCAACAGCTACGAGCAGTACTTC.

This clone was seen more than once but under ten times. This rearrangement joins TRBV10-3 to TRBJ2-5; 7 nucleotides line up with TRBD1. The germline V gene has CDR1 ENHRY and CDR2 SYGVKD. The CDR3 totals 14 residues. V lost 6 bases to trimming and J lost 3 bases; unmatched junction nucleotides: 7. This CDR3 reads CAISVGTGEETQYF. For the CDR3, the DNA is TGTGCCATCAGCGTCGGAACAGGGGAAGAGACCCAGTACTTC.

This chain's CDR3 is CASSQYSEYKDTQYF. The DNA of the CDR3 is TGCGCCAGCAGTCAATATTCTGAGTATAAAGATACGCAGTATTTT. The chain carries TRBV23-1 and TRBJ2-3; D call uncertain. TRBV23-1 is designated an ORF whose function remains uncertain. This CDR3 comprises 15 residues. V lost 1 base and J lost 5, with 13 bases in between.

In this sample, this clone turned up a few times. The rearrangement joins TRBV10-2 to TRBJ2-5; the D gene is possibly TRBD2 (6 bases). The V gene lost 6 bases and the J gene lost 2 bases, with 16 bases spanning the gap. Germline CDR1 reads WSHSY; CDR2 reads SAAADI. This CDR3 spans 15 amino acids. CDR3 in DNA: TGCGCCAGCAGGGACCCTGTGGGGGGACAAGAGACCCAGTACTTC. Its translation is CASRDPVGGQETQYF.

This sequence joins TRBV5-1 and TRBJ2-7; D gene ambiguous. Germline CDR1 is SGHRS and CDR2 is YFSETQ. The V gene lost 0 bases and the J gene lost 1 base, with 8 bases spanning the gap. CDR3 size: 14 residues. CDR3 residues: CASSLEDNSYEQYF. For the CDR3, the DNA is TGCGCCAGCAGCTTGGAAGACAATTCCTACGAGCAGTACTTC. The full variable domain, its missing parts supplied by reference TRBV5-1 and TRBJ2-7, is KAGVTQTPRYLIKTRGQQVTLSCSPISGHRSVSWYQQTPGQGLQFLFEYFSETQRNKGNFPGRFSGRQFSNSRSEMNVSTLELGDSALYLCASSLEDNSYEQYFGPGTRLTVT.

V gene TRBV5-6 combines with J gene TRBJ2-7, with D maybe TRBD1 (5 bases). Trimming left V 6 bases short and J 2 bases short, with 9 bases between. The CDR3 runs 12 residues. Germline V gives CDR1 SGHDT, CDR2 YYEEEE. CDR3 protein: CASNKQAYEQYF. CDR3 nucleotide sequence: TGTGCCAGCAACAAACAGGCCTACGAGCAGTACTTC.

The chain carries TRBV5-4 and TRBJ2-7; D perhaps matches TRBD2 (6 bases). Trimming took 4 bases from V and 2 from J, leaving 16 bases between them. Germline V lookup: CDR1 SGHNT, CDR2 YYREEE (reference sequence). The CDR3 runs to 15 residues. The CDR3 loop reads CASSRGMDVAYEQYF. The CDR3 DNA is TGTGCCAGCAGCCGGGGGATGGACGTTGCCTACGAGCAGTACTTC. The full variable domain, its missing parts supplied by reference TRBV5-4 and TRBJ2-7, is ETGVTQSPTHLIKTRGQQVTLRCSSQSGHNTVSWYQQALGQGPQFIFQYYREEENGRGNFPPRFSGLQFPNYSSELNVNALELDDSALYLCASSRGMDVAYEQYFGPGTRLTVT.

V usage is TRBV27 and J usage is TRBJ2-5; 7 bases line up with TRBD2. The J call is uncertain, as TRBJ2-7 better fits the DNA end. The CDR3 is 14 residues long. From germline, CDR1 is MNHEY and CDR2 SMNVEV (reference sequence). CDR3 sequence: CASSLASGAYEQYF. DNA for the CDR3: TGTGCCAGCAGTTTGGCTAGCGGAGCCTACGAGCAGTACTTC.

CDR3 amino acids: CASRKGRDEQFF. The CDR3 nucleotides read TGCGCCAGCCGCAAAGGGCGGGATGAGCAGTTCTTC. The chain employs TRBV5-1 and TRBJ2-1, with D perhaps matching TRBD2 (5 bases). V lost 7 bases, J lost 8 bases, and 13 bases lay in between. The V gene's germline CDR1 is SGHRS and CDR2 YFSETQ. This CDR3 spans 12 amino acids.

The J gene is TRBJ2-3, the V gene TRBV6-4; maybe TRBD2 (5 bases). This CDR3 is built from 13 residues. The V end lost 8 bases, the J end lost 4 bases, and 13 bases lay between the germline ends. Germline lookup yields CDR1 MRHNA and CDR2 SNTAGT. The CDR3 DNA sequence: TGTGCCAGCGCGAGGGAATCCGCAGATACGCAGTATTTT. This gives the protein CASARESADTQYF.

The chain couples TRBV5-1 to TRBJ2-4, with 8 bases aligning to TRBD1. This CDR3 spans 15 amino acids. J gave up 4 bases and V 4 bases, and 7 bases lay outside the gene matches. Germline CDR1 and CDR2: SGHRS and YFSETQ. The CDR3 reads CASSPGQGSKNIQYF. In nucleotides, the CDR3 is TGCGCCAGCAGCCCCGGACAGGGAAGTAAAAACATTCAGTACTTC. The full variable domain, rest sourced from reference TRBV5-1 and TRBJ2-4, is KAGVTQTPRYLIKTRGQQVTLSCSPISGHRSVSWYQQTPGQGLQFLFEYFSETQRNKGNFPGRFSGRQFSNSRSEMNVSTLELGDSALYLCASSPGQGSKNIQYFGAGTRLSVL.

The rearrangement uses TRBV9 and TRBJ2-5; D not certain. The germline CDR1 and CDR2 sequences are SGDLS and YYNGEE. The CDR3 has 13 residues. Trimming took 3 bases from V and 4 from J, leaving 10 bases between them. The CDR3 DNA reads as TGTGCCAGCAGCGCGTGGGCCGGAGAGACCCAGTACTTC. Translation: CASSAWAGETQYF.